Listed here is a single T cell receptor (beta chain). Its antigen is unknown. This specimen belongs to a study of cytomegalovirus exposure and HLA in healthy donors. Study-wide results and caveats: Most of the TCR beta V segments (in an earlier analysis) were productive either about 87% or about 30% of the time. Among the CMV-associated chains, a few were confirmed in vitro as specific for CMV antigens.

In the PCR, 60 Vbeta and 13 Jbeta primers were used. The data were produced by immunoSEQ multiplex PCR, yet TCRdb's version contains in-frame clones alone and is incomplete. The sample comprises fewer than 65,000 clones, around three quarters of which are singletons, and 2.5% to 3.5% rests with the top ten. CDR3 length: 13 amino acids. CDR1 is GTSNPN and CDR2 is SVGIG in the germline V gene (reference sequence). Trimming took 5 bases from V and 3 from J; bases not matched to a gene: 5. The specimen sequenced was PBMCs. The sequence came from a woman between 40 and 50 years old in good health and CMV-seropositive. The V and J genes are TRBV30 and TRBJ2-5; 8 bases line up with TRBD1. Here the CDR3 reads CAWSTGVEETQYF. CDR3 nucleotide sequence: TGTGCCTGGTCGACAGGGGTGGAAGAGACCCAGTACTTC.